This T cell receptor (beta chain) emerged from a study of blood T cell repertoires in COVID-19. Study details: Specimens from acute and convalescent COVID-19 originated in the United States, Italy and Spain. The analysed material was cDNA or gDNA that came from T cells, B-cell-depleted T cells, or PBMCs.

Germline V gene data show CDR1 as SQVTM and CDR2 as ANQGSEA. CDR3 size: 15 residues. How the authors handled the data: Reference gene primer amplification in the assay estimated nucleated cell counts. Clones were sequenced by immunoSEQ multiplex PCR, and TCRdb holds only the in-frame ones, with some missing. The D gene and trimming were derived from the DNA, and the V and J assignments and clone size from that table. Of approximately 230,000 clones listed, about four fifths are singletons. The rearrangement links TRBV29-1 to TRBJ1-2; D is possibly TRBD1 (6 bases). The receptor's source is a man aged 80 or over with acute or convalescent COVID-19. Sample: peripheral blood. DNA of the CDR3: TGCGGCTCCCACCTGGGGGGGGCGCCCGGGGTAGGCTACACCTTC. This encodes CGSHLGGAPGVGYTF.